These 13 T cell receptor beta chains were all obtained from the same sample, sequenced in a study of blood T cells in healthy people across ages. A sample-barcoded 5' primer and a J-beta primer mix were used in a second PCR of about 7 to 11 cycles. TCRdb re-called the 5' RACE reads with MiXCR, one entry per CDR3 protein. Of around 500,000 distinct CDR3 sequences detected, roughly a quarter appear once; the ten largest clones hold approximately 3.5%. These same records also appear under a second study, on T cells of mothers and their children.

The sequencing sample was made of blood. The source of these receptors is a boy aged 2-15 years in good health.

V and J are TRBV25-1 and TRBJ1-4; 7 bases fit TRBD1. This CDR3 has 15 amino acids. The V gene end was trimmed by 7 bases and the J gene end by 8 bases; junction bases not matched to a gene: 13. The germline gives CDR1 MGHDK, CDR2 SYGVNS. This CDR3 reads CASTPTGPDSEKLFF. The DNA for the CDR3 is TGTGCCAGCACACCGACAGGGCCCGATTCGGAAAAACTGTTTTTT.

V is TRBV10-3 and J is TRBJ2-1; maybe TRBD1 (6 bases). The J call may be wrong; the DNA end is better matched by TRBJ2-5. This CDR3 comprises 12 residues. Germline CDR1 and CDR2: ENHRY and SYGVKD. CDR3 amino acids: CAIRGQGETQYF. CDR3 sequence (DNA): TGTGCCATCAGAGGCCAGGGGGAGACCCAGTACTTC.

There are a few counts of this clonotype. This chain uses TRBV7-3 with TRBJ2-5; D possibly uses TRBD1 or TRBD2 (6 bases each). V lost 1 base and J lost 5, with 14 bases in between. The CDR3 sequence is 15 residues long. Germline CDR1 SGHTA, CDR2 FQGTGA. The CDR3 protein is CASSLNGGQEETQYF. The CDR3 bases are TGTGCCAGCAGCTTAAACGGGGGCCAGGAGGAGACCCAGTACTTC.

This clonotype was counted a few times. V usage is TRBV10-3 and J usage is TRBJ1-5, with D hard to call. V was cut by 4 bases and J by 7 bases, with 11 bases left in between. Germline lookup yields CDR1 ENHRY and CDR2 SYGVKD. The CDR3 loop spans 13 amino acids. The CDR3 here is CAISGVGWQPQHF. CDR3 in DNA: TGTGCCATCAGTGGGGTTGGTTGGCAGCCCCAGCATTTT.

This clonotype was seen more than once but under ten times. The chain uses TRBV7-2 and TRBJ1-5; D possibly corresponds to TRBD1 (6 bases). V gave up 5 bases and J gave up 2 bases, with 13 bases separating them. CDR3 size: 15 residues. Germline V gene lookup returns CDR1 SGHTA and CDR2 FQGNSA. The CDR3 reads CASSATGLRNQPQHF. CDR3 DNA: TGTGCCAGCAGCGCGACAGGTCTGCGCAATCAGCCCCAGCATTTT.

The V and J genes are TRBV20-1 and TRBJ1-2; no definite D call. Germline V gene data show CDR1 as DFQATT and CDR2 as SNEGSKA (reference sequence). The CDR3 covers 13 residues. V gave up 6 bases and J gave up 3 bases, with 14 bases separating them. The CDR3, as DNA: TGCAGTGCCATGGACCCGGCGGACTATGGCTACACCTTC. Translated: CSAMDPADYGYTF.

CDR3 nucleotides: TGCAGTGCTATCAAGGGCGCAGGGTCCACTGAAGCTTTCTTT. It translates to CSAIKGAGSTEAFF. The chain is built from TRBV20-1 and TRBJ1-1; D might be TRBD1 (5 bases). The V end was cut by 4 bases, the J end by 4 bases, with 16 bases between. The germline gives CDR1 DFQATT, CDR2 SNEGSKA (reference sequence). This CDR3 has 14 residues.

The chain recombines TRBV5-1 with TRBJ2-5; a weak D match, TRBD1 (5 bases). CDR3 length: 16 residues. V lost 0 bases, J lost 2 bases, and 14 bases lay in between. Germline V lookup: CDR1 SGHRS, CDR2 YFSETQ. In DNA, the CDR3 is TGCGCCAGCAGCTTGGGCCTACAGGCTAATCAAGAGACCCAGTACTTC. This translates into CASSLGLQANQETQYF.

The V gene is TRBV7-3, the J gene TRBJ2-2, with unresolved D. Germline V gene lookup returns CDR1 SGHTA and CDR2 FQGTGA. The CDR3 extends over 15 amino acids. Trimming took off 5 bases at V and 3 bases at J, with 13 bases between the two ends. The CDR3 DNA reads TGTGCCAGCAGCCCCCGGGTCAGAGACACCGGGGAGCTGTTTTTT. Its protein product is CASSPRVRDTGELFF.

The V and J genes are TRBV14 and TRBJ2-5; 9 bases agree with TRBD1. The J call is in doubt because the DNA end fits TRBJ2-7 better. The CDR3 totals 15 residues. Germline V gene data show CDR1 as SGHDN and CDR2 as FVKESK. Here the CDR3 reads CASSLLGTGIYEQYF. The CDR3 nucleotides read TGTGCCAGCAGCCTGTTAGGGACAGGGATTTACGAGCAGTACTTC.

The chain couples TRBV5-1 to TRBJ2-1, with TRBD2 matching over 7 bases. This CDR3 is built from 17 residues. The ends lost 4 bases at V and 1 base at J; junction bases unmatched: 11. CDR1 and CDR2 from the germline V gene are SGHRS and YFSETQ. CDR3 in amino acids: CASSGIKTSKSYNEQFF. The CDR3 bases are TGCGCCAGCAGCGGAATAAAGACTAGCAAGTCCTACAATGAGCAGTTCTTC.

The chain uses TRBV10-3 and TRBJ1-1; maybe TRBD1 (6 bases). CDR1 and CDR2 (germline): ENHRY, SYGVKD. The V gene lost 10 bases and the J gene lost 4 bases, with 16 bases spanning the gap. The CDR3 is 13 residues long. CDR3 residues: CATRQGLVTEAFF. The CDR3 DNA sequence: TGTGCCACAAGGCAGGGGTTGGTCACTGAAGCTTTCTTT.

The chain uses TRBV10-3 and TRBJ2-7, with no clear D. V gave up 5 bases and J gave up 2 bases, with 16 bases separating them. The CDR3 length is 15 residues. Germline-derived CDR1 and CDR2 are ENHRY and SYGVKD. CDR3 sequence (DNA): TGTGCCATCAGTCGGACGGTGGTCCATCCCTACGAGCAGTACTTC. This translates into CAISRTVVHPYEQYF.